A selection of T cell receptor beta chains follows, all from one sample in a study of blood T cell repertoires in COVID-19. The assay was immunoSEQ multiplex PCR, and TCRdb's table has in-frame clones only and misses some. This sample carries 470,000 or so clones, approximately 83% of them seen once, and the ten largest clones take 3% to 3.5%. The sequencing input was peripheral blood. These TCRs come from a human donor in a cohort sampled during active COVID-19. CDR3s include the opening cysteine and the closing phenylalanine or tryptophan. A D gene is named only where the DNA matches it firmly. The listing skips clone size in some rows; elsewhere it reads once, few, many or a size class.

CASSKSTGTSGHNEQFF	TGTGCCAGCAGCAAAAGTACCGGGACTAGCGGCCACAATGAGCAGTTCTTC	TRBD2	TRBV7-3	TRBJ2-1	-
CASSSGTTVSQDTIYF	TGTGCCAGCAGTTCGGGGACAACGGTCTCCCAGGACACCATATATTTT	-	TRBV6-2/TRBV6-3	TRBJ1-3	-
CASRKSGSTYEQYF	TGTGCCAGTAGGAAAAGCGGGAGCACCTACGAGCAGTACTTC	TRBD2	TRBV19	TRBJ2-7	-
CASLNRDRGLYEQYF	TGTGCCAGCCTTAACCGGGACAGGGGACTCTACGAGCAGTACTTC	TRBD1	TRBV6-6	TRBJ2-7	-
CASSQDVAGREQYF	TGTGCCAGCAGCCAAGATGTGGCAGGCCGTGAGCAGTACTTC	-	TRBV3-1/TRBV3-2	TRBJ2-7	-
CASSLGRATYEQYF	TGTGCCAGCAGCTTAGGCAGGGCGACCTACGAGCAGTACTTC	-	TRBV11-1	TRBJ2-7	-
CASSVHRGQGEKLFF	TGTGCCAGCAGCGTGCACAGGGGGCAGGGTGAAAAACTGTTTTTT	TRBD1	TRBV9	TRBJ1-4	-
CASRNNSPLHF	TGTGCCAGCCGTAATAATTCACCCCTCCACTTT	-	TRBV12-3/TRBV12-4	TRBJ1-6	-
CASSYVAGAPYNEQFF	TGTGCCAGCAGTTACGTAGCGGGAGCCCCCTACAATGAGCAGTTCTTC	TRBD2	TRBV6-2/TRBV6-3	TRBJ2-1	-
CASRLNPQGSNEQYF	TGTGCCAGCAGACTAAACCCCCAGGGTTCAAACGAGCAGTACTTC	-	TRBV6-5	TRBJ2-7	once
CASSEQGAMTEAFF	TGCGCCAGCAGCGAACAGGGGGCGATGACTGAAGCTTTCTTT	TRBD1	TRBV5-1	TRBJ1-1	-
CASSQGPGLAAYEQYF	TGCGCCAGCAGCCAGGGTCCGGGACTAGCGGCCTACGAGCAGTACTTC	TRBD2	TRBV4-3	TRBJ2-7	-
CASRKGTRGERWRTGELFF	TGTGCCAGCCGAAAGGGGACGCGGGGAGAGAGGTGGCGTACCGGGGAGCTGTTTTTT	-	TRBV21-1	TRBJ2-2	-
CASSESEGSRTF	TGTGCCAGCAGTGAATCTGAGGGTTCTCGAACTTTC	-	TRBV6-1	TRBJ2-6	-
CASSYSMRPTPYEQYF	TGTGCCAGCAGTTACTCGATGCGGCCAACCCCCTACGAGCAGTACTTC	-	TRBV6-5	TRBJ2-7	-
CATLRIAGGNTDTQYF	TGTGCCACCCTGCGAATAGCGGGAGGAAACACAGATACGCAGTATTTT	TRBD2	TRBV2	TRBJ2-3	once
CASSLDKVAREDEQYF	TGTGCCAGCAGCTTAGATAAGGTGGCGAGGGAAGACGAGCAGTACTTC	-	TRBV11-2	TRBJ2-7	-
CASSTGQGVVPPQHF	TGTGCCAGTAGCACGGGACAGGGGGTTGTTCCGCCCCAGCATTTT	TRBD1	TRBV19	TRBJ1-5	-
CASSPGVSESTDTQYF	TGTGCCAGCAGCCCGGGGGTGAGCGAGAGCACAGATACGCAGTATTTT	-	TRBV11-3	TRBJ2-3	-
CASSTTSYEQYF	TGCGCCAGCAGTACTACCTCCTACGAGCAGTACTTC	-	TRBV10-1	TRBJ2-7	few
CASRREASSYEQYF	TGTGCCAGCAGACGGGAGGCTAGCTCCTACGAGCAGTACTTC	TRBD2	TRBV7-6	TRBJ2-7	-
CASSRRDEQFF	TGTGCCAGCAGCCGACGGGATGAGCAGTTCTTC	-	TRBV6-6	TRBJ2-1	-
CASSSMGQGVTDTQYF	TGCGCCAGCAGCTCCATGGGACAGGGGGTCACAGATACGCAGTATTTT	TRBD1	TRBV5-1	TRBJ2-3	-
CASSLVSGSYEQYF	TGTGCCAGCAGCTTAGTATCCGGCTCCTACGAGCAGTACTTC	-	TRBV7-2	TRBJ2-7	-
CASSQGVQGRNSPLHF	TGTGCCAGCAGCCAAGGTGTTCAGGGGCGAAATTCACCCCTCCACTTT	-	TRBV3-1/TRBV3-2	TRBJ1-6	-
CASSIRQGKAFF	TGTGCCAGCAGTATCAGACAGGGTAAAGCTTTCTTT	TRBD1	TRBV6-5	TRBJ1-1	-
CAISESVSSGHNEQFF	TGTGCCATCAGTGAGTCGGTGTCTAGCGGCCACAATGAGCAGTTCTTC	TRBD2	TRBV10-3	TRBJ2-1	-
CASRQGAPEAFF	TGTGCCAGCAGACAGGGGGCACCTGAAGCTTTCTTT	TRBD1	TRBV6-5	TRBJ1-1	-
CASSDQTGQATTGELFF	TGTGCCAGCAGTGACCAGACGGGACAGGCGACCACCGGGGAGCTGTTTTTT	TRBD1	TRBV2	TRBJ2-2	-
CASSLESTEAFF	TGTGCCAGCAGTTTGGAGTCCACTGAAGCTTTCTTT	-	TRBV25-1	TRBJ1-1	-
CASSSDRGQEQPQHF	TGTGCCAGCAGTTCCGACAGGGGGCAAGAACAGCCCCAGCATTTT	TRBD1	TRBV6-5	TRBJ1-5	-
CASSPSTGNYGYTF	TGTGCCAGCAGCCCTTCCACGGGGAACTATGGCTACACCTTC	-	TRBV9	TRBJ1-2	-
CASSRGETQYF	TGTGCTAGCAGCCGAGGGGAGACCCAGTACTTC	-	TRBV7-7	TRBJ2-5	-
CASSYGGQNYEQYF	TGTGCCAGCAGTTACGGCGGGCAGAACTACGAGCAGTACTTC	-	TRBV6-5	TRBJ2-7	-
CATSSGAGVDEQYF	TGTGCCACCAGCAGTGGGGCAGGGGTGGACGAGCAGTACTTC	-	TRBV15	TRBJ2-7	-
CASSWGNRGTYEQYF	TGCGCCAGCAGCTGGGGAAACAGGGGCACCTACGAGCAGTACTTC	TRBD1	TRBV5-1	TRBJ2-7	-
CASSYRRDTGNTIYF	TGTGCCAGCAGTTACCGCAGGGATACGGGAAACACCATATATTTT	-	TRBV6-5	TRBJ1-3	many
CASSPSGESTYEQYF	TGTGCCAGCTCACCCTCGGGGGAGTCGACCTACGAGCAGTACTTC	-	TRBV18	TRBJ2-7	-
CASGLVHYRDRDIQETQYF	TGTGCTAGTGGTTTGGTACACTATCGGGACAGGGACATCCAAGAGACCCAGTACTTC	TRBD1	TRBV12-5	TRBJ2-5	-
CASSIGQYNSPLHF	TGTGCCAGTAGTATTGGGCAGTATAATTCACCCCTCCACTTT	-	TRBV19	TRBJ1-6	many
CATSDSSTSGTGYEQYF	TGTGCCACCAGTGATTCTTCGACTAGCGGCACTGGGTACGAGCAGTACTTC	TRBD2	TRBV24-1	TRBJ2-7	-
CASSRRAGLYEQYF	TGTGCCAGCAGTAGGAGGGCAGGACTGTACGAGCAGTACTTC	-	TRBV6-5	TRBJ2-7	-
CAWKGQGALGNTIYF	TGTGCCTGGAAGGGACAGGGGGCGCTTGGAAACACCATATATTTT	TRBD1	TRBV30	TRBJ1-3	-
CASTYRGGTEAFF	TGTGCCAGTACCTACAGGGGCGGCACTGAAGCTTTCTTT	TRBD1	TRBV19	TRBJ1-1	few
CASSQSAGRTDTGNTIYF	TGTGCCAGCAGCCAGTCTGCCGGGAGGACGGATACTGGAAACACCATATATTTT	-	TRBV3-1/TRBV3-2	TRBJ1-3	-
CASSIMVASEGEQFF	TGTGCCAGTAGTATTATGGTCGCTAGTGAAGGAGAGCAGTTCTTC	-	TRBV19	TRBJ2-1	-
CSGVATNEKLFF	TGCAGTGGAGTAGCAACTAATGAAAAACTGTTTTTT	-	TRBV29-1	TRBJ1-4	-
CASSSGLAADTQYF	TGTGCCAGCAGCTCGGGACTAGCGGCAGATACGCAGTATTTT	TRBD2	TRBV13	TRBJ2-3	-
CASSQEGQGYDTQYF	TGTGCCAGCAGCCAAGAGGGACAAGGCTATGATACGCAGTATTTT	-	TRBV14	TRBJ2-3	-
CATVGQSNTEAFF	TGTGCCACCGTAGGACAGTCGAACACTGAAGCTTTCTTT	-	TRBV19	TRBJ1-1	-
CASSLLKTDTQYF	TGTGCCAGCAGCTTACTAAAGACAGATACGCAGTATTTT	-	TRBV7-3	TRBJ2-3	-
CASSPRVVETQYF	TGTGCCAGCAGCCCCAGGGTTGTAGAGACCCAGTACTTC	-	TRBV5-6	TRBJ2-5	-
CASSPSLAGDYNEQFF	TGTGCCAGCAGCCCCAGTTTAGCGGGAGACTACAATGAGCAGTTCTTC	TRBD2	TRBV9	TRBJ2-1	-
CASSPQGPAYEQYF	TGTGCCAGCAGCCCACAGGGGCCGGCCTACGAGCAGTACTTC	TRBD1	TRBV9	TRBJ2-7	-
CASRRVAGVEETQYF	TGTGCCAGCAGGAGGGTGGCGGGAGTGGAAGAGACCCAGTACTTC	TRBD2	TRBV6-5	TRBJ2-5	-